The rows below give T cell receptor beta chains drawn from one sample of a study of shared clonotypes between healthy human individuals. The method was immunoSEQ multiplex PCR; TCRdb's version includes in-frame clones alone and lacks a portion of them. The table has under 600,000 clones, 95% to 98% seen once; the top ten hold 0.25% to 0.35%. Sequences were obtained from naive CD8+ T cells sorted from blood. The receptors were sampled from a man in his thirties or forties in good health. Each CDR3 is given with its conserved first and last residue. The order of the fields is V gene, J gene, D gene, clone size, CDR3 protein, CDR3 DNA. The D gene is left open where the match is weak. For some rows the clone size is stated as once, few or many, or as a class when expanded; others skip it.

>TRBV18|TRBJ2-7|TRBD1|NA
CASSRTGGSYEQYF
TGTGCCAGCTCGCGGACAGGGGGTTCCTACGAGCAGTACTTC
>TRBV7-8|TRBJ2-1|TRBD1|NA
CASTPTAGTAYNEQFF
TGTGCCAGCACACCCACCGCCGGGACAGCTTACAATGAGCAGTTCTTC
>TRBV7-9|TRBJ2-2|NA|NA
CASSLVQTNTGELFF
TGTGCCAGCAGCTTAGTACAGACGAACACCGGGGAGCTGTTTTTT
>TRBV30|TRBJ1-5|TRBD1|NA
CAWSRDSSNQPQHF
TGTGCCTGGAGTCGGGACAGTAGCAATCAGCCCCAGCATTTT
>TRBV27|TRBJ2-7|TRBD1|NA
CASSPTGANYEQYF
TGTGCCAGCAGTCCGACAGGGGCTAACTACGAGCAGTACTTC
>TRBV27|TRBJ2-7|TRBD2|NA
CASSLSPSGTYEQYF
TGTGCCAGCAGTTTATCGCCTAGCGGTACCTACGAGCAGTACTTC
>TRBV11-3|TRBJ2-2|NA|NA
CASSLSRKNTGELFF
TGTGCCAGCAGCTTGAGCAGAAAGAACACCGGGGAGCTGTTTTTT
>TRBV7-9|TRBJ1-5|NA|NA
CASSLAESGYESQPQHF
TGTGCCAGCAGCTTAGCAGAGTCAGGTTACGAGTCTCAGCCCCAGCATTTT
>TRBV2|TRBJ1-5|TRBD1|NA
CASSGQGSITPQHF
TGTGCCAGCAGCGGACAGGGGTCAATTACGCCCCAGCATTTT
>TRBV29-1|TRBJ2-2|NA|NA
CSVLGDTGELFF
TGCAGCGTTCTGGGGGACACCGGGGAGCTGTTTTTT
>TRBV5-6|TRBJ2-7|TRBD1|NA
CASSRDETGLYYEQYF
TGTGCCAGCAGCCGTGATGAGACAGGGCTGTACTACGAGCAGTACTTC
>TRBV4-3|TRBJ2-7|NA|once
CASSQDGTGSYEQYF
TGCGCCAGCAGCCAAGATGGCACAGGATCCTACGAGCAGTACTTC
>TRBV11-2|TRBJ2-7|TRBD2|once
CASSLTPSGRADEQYF
TGTGCCAGCAGCTTGACCCCTAGCGGGAGGGCTGACGAGCAGTACTTC
>TRBV11-3|TRBJ2-1|TRBD2|once
CASSPPLAGYNEQFF
TGTGCCAGCAGCCCACCACTAGCGGGGTACAATGAGCAGTTCTTC
>TRBV6-5|TRBJ1-1|NA|NA
CASSYGGTEAFF
TGTGCCAGCAGTTACGGGGGAACTGAAGCTTTCTTT
>TRBV9|TRBJ2-2|NA|few
CASSVDTGELFF
TGTGCCAGCAGCGTAGATACCGGGGAGCTGTTTTTT
>TRBV11-1|TRBJ2-7|NA|NA
CASSLGREGGTYEQYF
TGTGCCAGCAGCTTAGGCCGCGAAGGAGGAACCTACGAGCAGTACTTC
>TRBV14|TRBJ2-1|TRBD2|NA
CASTQRESPREQFF
TGTGCCAGCACACAGCGGGAGAGCCCCCGTGAGCAGTTCTTC
>TRBV7-9|TRBJ2-7|TRBD1|NA
CASSLTGTGTYEQYF
TGTGCCAGCAGCTTAACGGGGACAGGAACCTACGAGCAGTACTTC
>TRBV6-1|TRBJ1-1|NA|NA
CASSEGRGSFNTEAFF
TGTGCCAGCAGTGAAGGGCGTGGCAGCTTCAACACTGAAGCTTTCTTT
>TRBV9|TRBJ2-2|NA|NA
CASTRVGLTGELFF
TGTGCCAGCACCCGGGTCGGGCTCACCGGGGAGCTGTTTTTT
>TRBV5-1|TRBJ1-1|TRBD1|NA
CASSPQGSTEAFF
TGCGCCAGCAGCCCACAGGGGAGCACTGAAGCTTTCTTT
>TRBV11-2|TRBJ2-1|TRBD1|NA
CASTITGGRSNEQFF
TGTGCCAGCACCATTACAGGGGGAAGGAGCAATGAGCAGTTCTTC
>TRBV5-4|TRBJ1-1|TRBD1|once
CASSRQGLEAFF
TGTGCCAGCAGCCGACAGGGGCTTGAAGCTTTCTTT
>TRBV6-1|TRBJ2-7|NA|NA
CASSLTGSYEQYF
TGTGCCAGCAGTTTGACGGGCTCCTACGAGCAGTACTTC
>TRBV5-1|TRBJ2-1|NA|once
CASSLGNEQFF
TGCGCCAGCAGCTTGGGCAATGAGCAGTTCTTC